This record looks at one T cell receptor beta chain sequence and its context. The target antigen is unknown. The V gene end was trimmed by 3 bases and the J gene end by 1 base; junction bases not matched to a gene: 8. This CDR3 is built from 17 residues. The germline V gene encodes CDR1 SGHRS and CDR2 YFSETQ. The sample belongs to a study of OX40 agonist ivuxolimab in advanced cancers. For the study at large: The drug used for patients, ivuxolimab, was an agonistic anti-OX40 (CD134) antibody. Two cutaneous melanoma patients and one hepatocellular carcinoma patient, three in all, had partial responses.

Libraries were prepared by immunoSEQ multiplex PCR; TCRdb keeps only in-frame clonotypes and omits some of them. The sample shows roughly 40,000 clones, about nine tenths of them seen only once. Points from the study as a whole: The study observed clonal expansion of CD4+ and CD8+ blood T cells by week 6 at 0.1 to 3.0 mg/kg.

With autoimmune disease history or systemic immunosuppression, patients were excluded. This chain joins TRBV5-1 and TRBJ2-3; 10 bases are a match to TRBD2. The source of this sequence is an adult with an advanced solid tumor such as melanoma, head and neck, liver or kidney cancer. The sample was CD4+ or CD8+ T cells sorted from blood, taken in a trial of the OX40 agonist ivuxolimab. CDR3 region: CASSSSLAGVGTDTQYF. The CDR3 nucleotides are TGCGCCAGCAGCTCTAGCCTAGCGGGAGTGGGCACAGATACGCAGTATTTT.